The present T cell receptor (beta chain) was sequenced within a study of HIV-infected children after antiretroviral therapy interruption. Treatment meaning: PENTA 11 planned treatment interruption arm or continuous ART arm. In this sample, this clonotype turned up many times. The TCR library was built from RNA with a 3' RACE protocol and unique molecular identifiers. Each CDR3 protein is one row after TCRdb ran MiXCR on the 3' RACE reads. The top ten clones hold under 40% of a sample with about 15,000 distinct CDR3 sequences, less than 3.5% of them seen once. The CDR3 covers 16 residues. V was cut by 5 bases and J by 6 bases, with 20 bases left in between. Germline V gene data show CDR1 as SGHAT and CDR2 as FQNNGV.

The source material was CD45RO+ CD8+ T cells from PBMCs, pooled from several time points, sampled from a donor given antiretroviral therapy, either interrupted or continuous. Subset of the sample: memory CD8+ CD45RO+ CD45RA- T cells. The receptor was isolated from a pool of human donors with HIV. The V and J genes are TRBV11-2 and TRBJ2-1; D is perhaps TRBD1 or TRBD2 (5 bases each). CDR3 region: CASSATDLERPNEQFF. CDR3 nucleotides: TGTGCCAGCAGCGCGACAGACTTGGAGCGGCCCAATGAGCAGTTCTTC.